The TCR beta chain described here comes from a study of technical replicates of blood from a few donors. The CDR3 extends over 18 amino acids. Germline CDR1 is ENHRY and CDR2 is SYGVKD. Trimming removed 2 bases from V and 0 bases from J; junction bases left unmatched: 9. Assay: immunoSEQ multiplex PCR; the TCRdb copy retains only in-frame clones and omits some. The repertoire has around 72,000 clones, 90% to 95% of them found once; the top ten carry over 4%. This receptor was obtained from a human donor in good health. Some clones in this sample may be carry-over from other donors' samples. The V and J genes are TRBV10-3 and TRBJ2-2; TRBD2 aligns across 7 bases. Sequencing was done on a sample of PBMCs. CDR3 nucleotide sequence: TGTGCCATCAGTGAGCTACCGGGGAGGGGCGCGAACACCGGGGAGCTGTTTTTT. This translates into CAISELPGRGANTGELFF.